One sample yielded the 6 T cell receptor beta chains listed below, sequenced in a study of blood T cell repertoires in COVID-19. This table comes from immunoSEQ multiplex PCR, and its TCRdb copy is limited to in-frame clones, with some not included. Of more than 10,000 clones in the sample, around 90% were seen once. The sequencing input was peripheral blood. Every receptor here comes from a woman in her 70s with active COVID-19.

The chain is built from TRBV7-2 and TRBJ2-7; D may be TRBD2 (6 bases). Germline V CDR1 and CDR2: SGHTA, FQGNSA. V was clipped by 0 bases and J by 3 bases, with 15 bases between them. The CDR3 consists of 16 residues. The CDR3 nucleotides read TGTGCCAGCAGCTTAGCGGTTTCTGCGGGGCTCTACGAGCAGTACTTC. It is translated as CASSLAVSAGLYEQYF.

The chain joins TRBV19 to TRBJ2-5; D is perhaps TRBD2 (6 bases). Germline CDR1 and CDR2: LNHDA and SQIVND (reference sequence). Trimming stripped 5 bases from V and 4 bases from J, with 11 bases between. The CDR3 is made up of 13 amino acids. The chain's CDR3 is CASSGGIGETQYF. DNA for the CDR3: TGTGCCAGTAGTGGGGGGATAGGAGAGACCCAGTACTTC.

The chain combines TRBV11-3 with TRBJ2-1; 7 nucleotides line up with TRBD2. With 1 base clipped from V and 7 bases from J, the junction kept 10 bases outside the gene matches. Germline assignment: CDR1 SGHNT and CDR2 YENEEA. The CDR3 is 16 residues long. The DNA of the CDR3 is TGTGCCAGCAGCTTAGTCGGGGCGGGAGCTGGGAATGAGCAGTTCTTC. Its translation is CASSLVGAGAGNEQFF.

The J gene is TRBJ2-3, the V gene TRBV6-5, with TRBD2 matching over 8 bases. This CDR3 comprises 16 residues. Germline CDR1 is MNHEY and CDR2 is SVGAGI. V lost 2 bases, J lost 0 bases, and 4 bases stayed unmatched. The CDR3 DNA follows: TGTGCCAGCAGTTACGCGGCTAGCGGGAGCACAGATACGCAGTATTTT. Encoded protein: CASSYAASGSTDTQYF.

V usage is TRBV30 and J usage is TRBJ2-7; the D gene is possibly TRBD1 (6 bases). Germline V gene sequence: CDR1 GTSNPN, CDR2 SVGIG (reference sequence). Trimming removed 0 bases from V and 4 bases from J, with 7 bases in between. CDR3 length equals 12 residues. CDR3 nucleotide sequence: TGTGCCTGGAGTGTAGACAGGTACGAGCAGTACTTC. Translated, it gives CAWSVDRYEQYF.

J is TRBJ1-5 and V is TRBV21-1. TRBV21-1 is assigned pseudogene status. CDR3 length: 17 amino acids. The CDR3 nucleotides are TGTGCCAGCAGCAAGGAGAATGGAGGCAGGAACAATCAGCCCCAGCATTTT. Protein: CASSKENGGRNNQPQHF.